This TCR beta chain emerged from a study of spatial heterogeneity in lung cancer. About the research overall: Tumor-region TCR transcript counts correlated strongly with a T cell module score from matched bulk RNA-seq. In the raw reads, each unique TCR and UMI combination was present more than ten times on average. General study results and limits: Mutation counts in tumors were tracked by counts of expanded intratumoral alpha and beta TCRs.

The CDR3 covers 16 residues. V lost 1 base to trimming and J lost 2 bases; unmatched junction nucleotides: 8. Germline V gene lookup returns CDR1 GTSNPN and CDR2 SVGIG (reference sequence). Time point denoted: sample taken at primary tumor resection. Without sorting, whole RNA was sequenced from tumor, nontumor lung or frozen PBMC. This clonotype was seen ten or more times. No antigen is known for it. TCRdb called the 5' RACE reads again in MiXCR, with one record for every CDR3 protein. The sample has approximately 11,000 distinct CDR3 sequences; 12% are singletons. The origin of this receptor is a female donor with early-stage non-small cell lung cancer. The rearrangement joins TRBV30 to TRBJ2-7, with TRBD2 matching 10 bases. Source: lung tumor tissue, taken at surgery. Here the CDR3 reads CAWSDGLAGGPYEQYF. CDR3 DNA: TGTGCCTGGAGTGACGGGTTAGCGGGGGGACCCTACGAGCAGTACTTC.